Below, 25 T cell receptor beta chains from the same sample are listed, as sequenced in a study of OX40 agonist ivuxolimab in advanced cancers. Libraries were prepared by immunoSEQ multiplex PCR; TCRdb keeps only in-frame clonotypes and omits some of them. The data show about 82,000 clones, around 93% seen once. Sequencing used CD4+ or CD8+ T cells sorted from blood, obtained in a trial of the OX40 agonist ivuxolimab. These receptors originate from an adult with an advanced solid tumor such as melanoma, head and neck, liver or kidney cancer.

The gene calls are TRBV13 and TRBJ2-7, with TRBD1 identical over 9 bases. This CDR3 contains 15 residues. Unmatched junction bases numbered 5, after V lost 5 bases and J lost 0 bases. Germline CDR1 reads PRHDT; CDR2 reads FYEKMQ (reference sequence). The CDR3 loop is CASSRGQGSSYEQYF. The CDR3 DNA sequence: TGTGCCAGCAGCCGGGGACAGGGAAGCTCCTACGAGCAGTACTTC.

The rearrangement uses TRBV5-6 and TRBJ2-1; 8 bases fit TRBD2. The V and J ends lost 9 bases and 7 bases, in that order; junction bases with no gene match: 12. The CDR3 totals 14 residues. CDR1 is SGHDT, CDR2 YYEEEE, per germline. CDR3 region: CATRWRGAGNEQFF. The CDR3 DNA reads TGTGCCACCCGGTGGCGGGGGGCAGGGAATGAGCAGTTCTTC.

V is TRBV10-3 and J is TRBJ1-1; weak D call: TRBD1 (6 bases). The V gene's germline CDR1 is ENHRY and CDR2 SYGVKD. This CDR3 has 13 amino acids. Trimming took off 0 bases at V and 6 bases at J, with 8 bases between the two ends. CDR3 loop: CAISESTGPEAFF. CDR3 bases: TGTGCCATCAGTGAGTCGACAGGTCCTGAAGCTTTCTTT.

The CDR3 region has the DNA TGTGCCAGCTGCCCAGGGGGCCAAGAGACCCAGTACTTC. Its protein product is CASCPGGQETQYF. The chain joins TRBV7-8 to TRBJ2-5, with TRBD1 identical over 7 bases. The length of the CDR3 is 13 residues. The trim removed 8 bases at V and 1 base at J, leaving 4 bases unmatched. The germline gives CDR1 SGHVS, CDR2 FQNEAQ.

This clone was detected a few times. The chain couples TRBV6-5 to TRBJ2-5, with 7 bases matching TRBD1. The CDR3 sequence is 15 residues long. Germline CDR1 reads MNHEY; CDR2 reads SVGAGI. The V gene end was trimmed by 6 bases and the J gene end by 1 base; junction bases not matched to a gene: 8. In DNA form, the CDR3 reads TGTGCCAGCAGGATTGGGACAGTACTCCAAGAGACCCAGTACTTC. As protein: CASRIGTVLQETQYF.

V gene TRBV5-1 combines with J gene TRBJ1-1; TRBD1 is a possible D gene (5 bases). In germline, CDR1 is SGHRS, CDR2 YFSETQ. V lost 7 bases to trimming and J lost 7 bases, with 11 bases between them. This CDR3 comprises 11 residues. For the CDR3, the DNA is TGCGCCAGCCGAGAGGGGTTTGAAGCTTTCTTT. It translates to CASREGFEAFF.

This clone was counted a single time. V is TRBV6-5 and J is TRBJ2-5; tentative D call: TRBD2 (5 bases). This CDR3 comprises 13 residues. The V end lost 4 bases, the J end lost 6 bases, and 12 bases lay between the germline ends. Germline V gives CDR1 MNHEY, CDR2 SVGAGI. The CDR3 sequence: CASSFGLVQTQYF. The CDR3 DNA follows: TGTGCCAGCAGTTTCGGACTGGTTCAGACCCAGTACTTC.

The rearrangement joins TRBV5-5 to TRBJ1-2; unclear D gene. This CDR3 is built from 15 residues. Germline V gene lookup returns CDR1 SGHKS and CDR2 YYEKEE (reference sequence). With 2 bases removed from V and 1 base from J, the gap between germline ends came to 12 bases. The CDR3 is CASSFLQLVNYGYTF. CDR3 bases: TGTGCCAGCAGCTTTTTGCAGCTAGTTAACTATGGCTACACCTTC.

CDR3 DNA: TGTGCCTGGTGGAGGGGGACAGGTAGCCAGACCCAGTACTTC. Amino acid sequence: CAWWRGTGSQTQYF. The rearrangement joins TRBV30 to TRBJ2-5; 8 bases align to TRBD1. Germline assignment: CDR1 GTSNPN and CDR2 SVGIG (reference sequence). V dropped 5 bases and J dropped 6; count of bases not matched to a gene: 11. The CDR3 runs to 14 residues.

The genes are TRBV7-9 and TRBJ2-5; D not resolved. The CDR3 totals 16 residues. Germline loops: CDR1 SEHNR, CDR2 FQNEAQ (reference sequence). V was clipped by 5 bases and J by 4 bases, with 20 bases between them. The DNA of the CDR3 is TGTGCCAGCAGCCCCCGGGTTGGCCCGGACGGAGAGACCCAGTACTTC. Its translation: CASSPRVGPDGETQYF. Supplemented by reference TRBV7-9 and TRBJ2-5, the full variable domain reads DTGVSQNPRHKITKRGQNVTFRCDPISEHNRLYWYRQTLGQGPEFLTYFQNEAQLEKSRLLSDRFSAERPKGSFSTLEIQRTEQGDSAMYLCASSPRVGPDGETQYFGPGTRLLVL.

The V and J genes are TRBV15 and TRBJ2-1, with no clear D. The CDR3 length is 13 residues. Trimming left V 7 bases short and J 8 bases short, with 15 bases between. CDR1 LNHNV and CDR2 YYDKDF come from the germline V gene (reference sequence). CDR3 coding DNA: TGTGCCACCACCGTACGTGTAGGCGATGAGCAGTTCTTC. This translates into CATTVRVGDEQFF. Full variable domain (rest looked up from reference TRBV15 and TRBJ2-1): DAMVIQNPRYQVTQFGKPVTLSCSQTLNHNVMYWYQQKSSQAPKLLFHYYDKDFNNEADTPDNFQSRRPNTSFCFLDIRSPGLGDTAMYLCATTVRVGDEQFFGPGTRLTVL.

This clone was observed once. The V gene is TRBV11-2, the J gene TRBJ2-2, with 7 bases identical to TRBD1. Germline V gives CDR1 SGHAT, CDR2 FQNNGV. Trimming removed 8 bases from V and 3 bases from J; junction bases left unmatched: 6. CDR3 length equals 14 residues. The CDR3 loop reads CASPQGVYTGELFF. CDR3 nucleotides: TGTGCCAGCCCGCAGGGGGTGTACACCGGGGAGCTGTTTTTT.

This clone was observed a single time. This sequence joins TRBV5-4 and TRBJ2-7; D is perhaps TRBD1 or TRBD2 (6 bases each). Germline assignment: CDR1 SGHNT and CDR2 YYREEE (reference sequence). V was pared by 0 bases and J by 3 bases, with 22 bases between. This CDR3 spans 18 amino acids. The CDR3 DNA sequence: TGTGCCAGCAGCTTGGGGGCAGGGGAGGCTATGGTTGGCTACGAGCAGTACTTC. Translating gives CASSLGAGEAMVGYEQYF.

The J gene is TRBJ2-3, the V gene TRBV18; weak D call: TRBD1 (7 bases). Germline assignment: CDR1 KGHSH and CDR2 LQKENI. This CDR3 has 18 residues. V dropped 2 bases and J dropped 2 bases, with 20 bases sitting between them. DNA for the CDR3: TGTGCCAGCTCACCAATGGAGGGGGCGACCCTTCTCACAGATACGCAGTATTTT. Translation: CASSPMEGATLLTDTQYF.

V and J are TRBV13 and TRBJ1-1; a possible D gene is TRBD1 (6 bases). V was shortened by 2 bases and J by 0 bases, with 13 bases between the two germline ends. Germline CDR1 and CDR2: PRHDT and FYEKMQ (reference sequence). CDR3 size: 16 residues. Here the CDR3 reads CASSLPGDTLNTEAFF. DNA of the CDR3: TGTGCCAGCAGCTTACCAGGGGACACCCTGAACACTGAAGCTTTCTTT.

CDR3 nucleotides: TGTGCCAGCAGTTATTCGGGGGAGAGCAATGAGCAGTTCTTC. Translated: CASSYSGESNEQFF. The V gene is TRBV6-5, the J gene TRBJ2-1; D may be TRBD2 (6 bases). Germline V gene sequence: CDR1 MNHEY, CDR2 SVGAGI. This CDR3 region has 14 residues. Between the trimmed V and J ends, which lost 3 bases and 6 bases, there was a span of 12 bases.

This chain links TRBV7-3 with TRBJ2-1; D gene ambiguous. Germline V gene sequence: CDR1 SGHTA, CDR2 FQGTGA. V lost 3 bases to trimming and J lost 6 bases, with 6 bases between them. This CDR3 has 12 amino acids. The CDR3 spells CASSFMGNEQFF. The CDR3 DNA is TGTGCCAGCAGCTTTATGGGCAATGAGCAGTTCTTC.

The J gene is TRBJ2-7, the V gene TRBV5-4; a weak D match, TRBD1 (6 bases). V was trimmed by 0 bases and J by 5 bases, leaving 9 bases between them. There are 13 residues in the CDR3. From germline, CDR1 is SGHNT and CDR2 YYREEE (reference sequence). The CDR3 DNA reads as TGTGCCAGCAGCTTGGGTGGGGGCGACGAGCAGTACTTC. Translating it yields CASSLGGGDEQYF.

The CDR3 loop reads CASSYSEQTGEQYF. The CDR3 coding sequence is TGTGCCAGCAGTTACTCGGAACAGACAGGAGAGCAGTACTTC. The chain recombines TRBV6-5 with TRBJ2-7; possible D gene TRBD1, 6 bases. V was trimmed by 0 bases and J by 7 bases, leaving 13 bases between them. The CDR3 runs 14 residues. CDR1 is MNHEY and CDR2 is SVGAGI in the germline V gene.

As concerns this clone: This likely reflects a read error, since a far larger clone is one base away. This CDR3 reads CASSLVRGQAFF. The CDR3 DNA reads TGTGCCAGCAGCTTGGTTCGGGGCCAAGCTTTCTTT. The genes are TRBV5-6 and TRBJ1-1; possibly TRBD1 for D (5 bases). CDR1 is SGHDT and CDR2 is YYEEEE in the germline V gene. The germline V and J ends were trimmed by 0 bases and 9 bases, with 9 bases remaining between them. This CDR3 contains 12 residues. The full variable domain, in which reference TRBV5-6 and TRBJ1-1 provide the parts outside the CDR3, is DAGVTQSPTHLIKTRGQQVTLRCSPKSGHDTVSWYQQALGQGPQFIFQYYEEEERQRGNFPDRFSGHQFPNYSSELNVNALLLGDSALYLCASSLVRGQAFFGQGTRLTVV.

V usage is TRBV5-1 and J usage is TRBJ2-3, with 9 bases lining up with TRBD2. Trimming removed 1 base from V and 0 bases from J; junction bases left unmatched: 6. Per the germline V gene, CDR1 is SGHRS and CDR2 is YFSETQ. The CDR3 loop spans 17 amino acids. The CDR3 nucleotides are TGCGCCAGCAGCTTGAGCCTAGCGGGGACCAGCACAGATACGCAGTATTTT. This gives the protein CASSLSLAGTSTDTQYF. Combining the CDR3 with reference TRBV5-1 and TRBJ2-3 gives the whole variable domain KAGVTQTPRYLIKTRGQQVTLSCSPISGHRSVSWYQQTPGQGLQFLFEYFSETQRNKGNFPGRFSGRQFSNSRSEMNVSTLELGDSALYLCASSLSLAGTSTDTQYFGPGTRLTVL.

The rearrangement joins TRBV19 to TRBJ1-1, with D uncertain. The CDR3 runs 15 residues. With 1 base removed from V and 5 bases from J, the gap between germline ends came to 14 bases. CDR1 is LNHDA and CDR2 is SQIVND in the germline V gene (reference sequence). CDR3 nucleotides: TGTGCCAGTAGTATAGGAGGCCGAGGATGGACTGAAGCTTTCTTT. It specifies CASSIGGRGWTEAFF.

This clone was observed a single time. The chain combines TRBV7-8 with TRBJ2-7; 10 bases map to TRBD2. This CDR3 region has 16 residues. V dropped 3 bases and J dropped 7; count of bases not matched to a gene: 12. Germline-derived CDR1 and CDR2 are SGHVS and FQNEAQ. The chain's CDR3 is CASSFSSGGLAGEQYF. The CDR3 nucleotides read TGTGCCAGCAGCTTTTCTAGCGGGGGCCTGGCGGGAGAGCAGTACTTC. Full variable domain (rest looked up from reference TRBV7-8 and TRBJ2-7): GAGVSQSPRYKVAKRGQDVALRCDPISGHVSLFWYQQALGQGPEFLTYFQNEAQLDKSGLPSDRFFAERPEGSVSTLKIQRTQQEDSAVYLCASSFSSGGLAGEQYFGPGTRLTVT.

The V call is TRBV7-9, the J call TRBJ2-4; D is unclear. Germline values: CDR1 SEHNR, CDR2 FQNEAQ (reference sequence). The CDR3 is made up of 12 amino acids. Trimming removed 4 bases from V and 5 bases from J, with 6 bases in between. CDR3 region: CASSSMENIQYF. Written as DNA, the CDR3 is TGTGCCAGCAGCTCAATGGAAAACATTCAGTACTTC.

This clone is a singleton in its sample. The genes are TRBV27 and TRBJ1-6; a weak D match, TRBD1 (5 bases). V was pared by 7 bases and J by 0 bases, with 28 bases between. The CDR3 length is 21 residues. Germline V gene data show CDR1 as MNHEY and CDR2 as SMNVEV (reference sequence). The CDR3 sequence: CASTNQAGLSVSSSYNSPLHF. In DNA form, the CDR3 reads TGTGCCAGCACCAACCAGGCGGGACTTTCCGTCTCGAGCTCCTATAATTCACCCCTCCACTTT.